These T cell receptor beta chains were read from a single sample in a study of regulatory T cells in long-lasting Graves disease. Each CDR3 protein gets one entry after TCRdb re-called the multiplex PCR reads with MiXCR. Among 440,000 or so distinct CDR3 sequences listed, approximately 15% were seen once. The data were also submitted as part of a second study, on T cells in Graves' hyperthyroidism and ophthalmopathy.

The sample consisted of peripheral blood mononuclear cells (PBMCs), taken at new diagnosis, from a patient treated with antithyroid drugs. The receptors come from a woman aged 25 to 39 with Graves disease. The CDR3 runs from the conserved cysteine through the conserved F or W. The D gene is left open where the match is weak. Clone size is not always given. Where it is, it says once, few, many or a class for expanded clones.

j_gene: TRBJ2-7; v_gene: TRBV3-1; abundance: many; d_gene: -; CDR3nt: TGTGCCAGCAGCCGAGGGACACCCAGCGAGCAGTACTTC; CDR3aa: CASSRGTPSEQYF
j_gene: TRBJ1-5; v_gene: TRBV19; abundance: -; d_gene: -; CDR3nt: TGTGCCAGTAGTATTTCATATCAGCCCCAGCATTTT; CDR3aa: CASSISYQPQHF
j_gene: TRBJ1-5; v_gene: TRBV11-1; abundance: -; d_gene: -; CDR3nt: TGTGCCAGCAGCTTACGGACAGACCGGCTCCTTAGAGGTAGCAATCAGCCCCAGCATTTT; CDR3aa: CASSLRTDRLLRGSNQPQHF
j_gene: TRBJ1-4; v_gene: TRBV30; abundance: many; d_gene: TRBD1; CDR3nt: TGTGCCTGGGCCGGGACAGGGGGCAATGAAAAACTGTTTTTT; CDR3aa: CAWAGTGGNEKLFF
j_gene: TRBJ2-1; v_gene: TRBV11-2; abundance: many; d_gene: -; CDR3nt: TGTGCCAGCAGCTTAACCCCGTCCGGTCATGAGCAGTTCTTC; CDR3aa: CASSLTPSGHEQFF
j_gene: TRBJ1-5; v_gene: TRBV10-3; abundance: few; d_gene: -; CDR3nt: TGTGCCATCAGTGACGGGGGCCAGCCCCAGCATTTT; CDR3aa: CAISDGGQPQHF
j_gene: TRBJ2-1; v_gene: TRBV6-1; abundance: many; d_gene: TRBD2; CDR3nt: TGTGCCAGCTCGACTAGCGGGAGGTGGAATGAGCAGTTCTTC; CDR3aa: CASSTSGRWNEQFF
j_gene: TRBJ2-7; v_gene: TRBV7-9; abundance: few; d_gene: TRBD2; CDR3nt: TGTGCCAGCAGCTTAGCCACGACTAGCGGGAGCTCCTACGAGCAGTACTTC; CDR3aa: CASSLATTSGSSYEQYF
j_gene: TRBJ1-2; v_gene: TRBV2; abundance: few; d_gene: -; CDR3nt: TGTGCCAGCGGAACCTCGATAGGCGGCTATGGCTACACCTTC; CDR3aa: CASGTSIGGYGYTF
j_gene: TRBJ2-3; v_gene: TRBV2; abundance: many; d_gene: -; CDR3nt: TGTGCCAGCAGCGTTCTGACGGGGGCTACGCAGTATTTT; CDR3aa: CASSVLTGATQYF
j_gene: TRBJ2-3; v_gene: TRBV20-1; abundance: many; d_gene: TRBD2; CDR3nt: TGCAGTGCAAGGACTAGCGGGCGTACCCTCACAGATACGCAGTATTTT; CDR3aa: CSARTSGRTLTDTQYF
j_gene: TRBJ2-7; v_gene: TRBV2; abundance: few; d_gene: -; CDR3nt: TGTGCCAGCAGTGCTTATAAGCGGGCCTACGAGCAGTACTTC; CDR3aa: CASSAYKRAYEQYF
j_gene: TRBJ1-4; v_gene: TRBV2; abundance: -; d_gene: -; CDR3nt: TGTGCCAGGGGGAGGTCAACTAATGAAAAACTGTTTTTT; CDR3aa: CARGRSTNEKLFF
j_gene: TRBJ2-4; v_gene: TRBV12-3/TRBV12-4; abundance: many; d_gene: -; CDR3nt: TGTGCCAGCAGTTTAGCTGGCGGGCAAAACATTCAGTACTTC; CDR3aa: CASSLAGGQNIQYF
j_gene: TRBJ2-3; v_gene: TRBV5-1; abundance: many; d_gene: TRBD2; CDR3nt: TGCGCCAGCAGACTTTCGTCTCCCACGGGAGGGCCCTCCGATACGCAGTATTTT; CDR3aa: CASRLSSPTGGPSDTQYF
j_gene: TRBJ2-7; v_gene: TRBV27; abundance: few; d_gene: -; CDR3nt: TGTGCCAGCAGCCACATGTACGAGCAGTACTTC; CDR3aa: CASSHMYEQYF
j_gene: TRBJ1-2; v_gene: TRBV2; abundance: many; d_gene: -; CDR3nt: TGTGCCAGCAGTGAAATCCGCTCCTACACCTTC; CDR3aa: CASSEIRSYTF
j_gene: TRBJ1-6; v_gene: TRBV30; abundance: many; d_gene: TRBD1; CDR3nt: TGTGCCTCCGGAATGGACAGGGAGAGTTCACCCCTCCACTTT; CDR3aa: CASGMDRESSPLHF
j_gene: TRBJ1-1; v_gene: TRBV10-3; abundance: many; d_gene: -; CDR3nt: TGTGCCATCAGTGGCTCTCCGCCAGCCCAGGGGAGGAGGAACACTGAAGCTTTCTTT; CDR3aa: CAISGSPPAQGRRNTEAFF
j_gene: TRBJ1-5; v_gene: TRBV18; abundance: few; d_gene: -; CDR3nt: TGTGCCAGCTCACCACTGGAGGTCAATCAGCCCCAGCATTTT; CDR3aa: CASSPLEVNQPQHF
j_gene: TRBJ2-2; v_gene: TRBV20-1; abundance: -; d_gene: TRBD2; CDR3nt: TGCAGTGCTGGTCGACTAGCGGGAGAGGCCGGGGAGCTGTTTTTT; CDR3aa: CSAGRLAGEAGELFF
j_gene: TRBJ1-4; v_gene: TRBV12-3/TRBV12-4; abundance: few; d_gene: -; CDR3nt: TGTGCCAGCAGCCTTCGACGGTGGGATGAAAAACTGTTTTTT; CDR3aa: CASSLRRWDEKLFF
j_gene: TRBJ2-1; v_gene: TRBV11-2; abundance: many; d_gene: -; CDR3nt: TGTGCCAGCAGCTTAGATGGCACCTCCTACAATGAGCAGTTCTTC; CDR3aa: CASSLDGTSYNEQFF
j_gene: TRBJ1-6; v_gene: TRBV15; abundance: many; d_gene: -; CDR3nt: TGTGCCACCAGCGAGTCTCCCGATTCACCCCTCCACTTT; CDR3aa: CATSESPDSPLHF
j_gene: TRBJ2-5; v_gene: TRBV24-1; abundance: -; d_gene: -; CDR3nt: TGTGCCACCAGCGCAACCAGGGGTCCCCAAGAGACCCAGTACTTC; CDR3aa: CATSATRGPQETQYF
j_gene: TRBJ1-4; v_gene: TRBV6-1; abundance: -; d_gene: -; CDR3nt: TGTGCCAGCAAAGGATATGAAAAACTGTTTTTT; CDR3aa: CASKGYEKLFF
j_gene: TRBJ2-2; v_gene: TRBV5-1; abundance: -; d_gene: -; CDR3nt: TGCGCCAGCAGCTTGGTTCCGGGTTCCGGGGAGCTGTTTTTT; CDR3aa: CASSLVPGSGELFF
j_gene: TRBJ2-2; v_gene: TRBV12-3/TRBV12-4; abundance: many; d_gene: TRBD1; CDR3nt: TGTGCCAGCAGTTTTCAGGGGGCGAACACCGGGGAGCTGTTTTTT; CDR3aa: CASSFQGANTGELFF
j_gene: TRBJ2-7; v_gene: TRBV29-1; abundance: many; d_gene: TRBD2; CDR3nt: TGCAGCGTTGTGGCGGGACTAGGAGCCTACGAGCAGTACTTC; CDR3aa: CSVVAGLGAYEQYF
j_gene: TRBJ2-1; v_gene: TRBV3-1; abundance: -; d_gene: -; CDR3nt: TGTGCCAGCAGCCCCGAGTACCCTTCCTCCTCCTCCTACAATGAGCAGTTCTTC; CDR3aa: CASSPEYPSSSSYNEQFF
j_gene: TRBJ2-7; v_gene: TRBV28; abundance: many; d_gene: -; CDR3nt: TGTGCCAGCAGTTCTGCTGCGGAGGGAATGTACGAGCAGTACTTC; CDR3aa: CASSSAAEGMYEQYF
j_gene: TRBJ2-6; v_gene: TRBV24-1; abundance: -; d_gene: -; CDR3nt: TGTGCCACCAGTGACTCCCTCGGGGGCCTGGGCTCTGGGGCCAACGTCCTGACTTTC; CDR3aa: CATSDSLGGLGSGANVLTF
j_gene: TRBJ1-6; v_gene: TRBV19; abundance: -; d_gene: TRBD1; CDR3nt: TGTGCCAGTAGTACGTTACCGGGACAGGTTAATTCACCCCTCCACTTT; CDR3aa: CASSTLPGQVNSPLHF
j_gene: TRBJ2-7; v_gene: TRBV16; abundance: few; d_gene: -; CDR3nt: TGTGCCAGCAGCCAATCAGGAAACTACTACGAGCAGTACTTC; CDR3aa: CASSQSGNYYEQYF
j_gene: TRBJ2-7; v_gene: TRBV20-1; abundance: many; d_gene: TRBD2; CDR3nt: TGCAGTGCTATCCCAATAGCGGGAGAACTGTGGGAGCAGTACTTC; CDR3aa: CSAIPIAGELWEQYF
j_gene: TRBJ2-1; v_gene: TRBV2; abundance: many; d_gene: -; CDR3nt: TGTGCCAGCACCCTACGAGTCCCGGGACTCTCTACAAATGAGCAGTTCTTC; CDR3aa: CASTLRVPGLSTNEQFF
j_gene: TRBJ2-1; v_gene: TRBV15; abundance: many; d_gene: -; CDR3nt: TGTGCCACCAGCAGAGAGAGCAGCTCCTACAATGAGCAGTTCTTC; CDR3aa: CATSRESSSYNEQFF
j_gene: TRBJ1-5; v_gene: TRBV7-2; abundance: few; d_gene: -; CDR3nt: TGTGCCAGCAGCCCCGGATCTACAACTAGTCAGCCCCAGCATTTT; CDR3aa: CASSPGSTTSQPQHF
j_gene: TRBJ2-1; v_gene: TRBV28; abundance: many; d_gene: -; CDR3nt: TGTGCCAGCAGCCTCCCAACGGCAGGGAGCTCCTACAATGAGCAGTTCTTC; CDR3aa: CASSLPTAGSSYNEQFF
j_gene: TRBJ2-1; v_gene: TRBV28; abundance: many; d_gene: TRBD1; CDR3nt: TGTGCCAGCAGCGAAGAGACAGGGCCCTCCTACAATGAGCAGTTCTTC; CDR3aa: CASSEETGPSYNEQFF
j_gene: TRBJ2-2; v_gene: TRBV7-2; abundance: many; d_gene: TRBD2; CDR3nt: TGTGCCAGCAGCTTCCCAGGACTAGCGGGAGTAGTTTGGAACACCGGGGAGCTGTTTTTT; CDR3aa: CASSFPGLAGVVWNTGELFF
j_gene: TRBJ2-7; v_gene: TRBV18; abundance: many; d_gene: -; CDR3nt: TGTGCCAGCTCACCACCAGGGACGGCTTACGAGCAGTACTTC; CDR3aa: CASSPPGTAYEQYF
j_gene: TRBJ2-2; v_gene: TRBV5-1; abundance: many; d_gene: -; CDR3nt: TGCGCCAGCAGCATGAGATGGGACACCGGGGAGCTGTTTTTT; CDR3aa: CASSMRWDTGELFF
j_gene: TRBJ2-3; v_gene: TRBV5-1; abundance: -; d_gene: TRBD2; CDR3nt: TGCGCCAGCAGCTTCGTCCTAGCGGGGGCTGAGTCAGATACGCAGTATTTT; CDR3aa: CASSFVLAGAESDTQYF
j_gene: TRBJ1-3; v_gene: TRBV4-1; abundance: few; d_gene: -; CDR3nt: TGCGCCAGCAGCCAGGGATGGGTGAACTCTGGAAACACCATATATTTT; CDR3aa: CASSQGWVNSGNTIYF
j_gene: TRBJ2-1; v_gene: TRBV12-3/TRBV12-4; abundance: many; d_gene: TRBD2; CDR3nt: TGTGCCAGCAGTTTAGAGGGAGGGCCCTCCAATGAGCAGTTCTTC; CDR3aa: CASSLEGGPSNEQFF
j_gene: TRBJ2-3; v_gene: TRBV30; abundance: -; d_gene: TRBD1; CDR3nt: TGTGCCTGGGCCTGGGACGAACAGGGGCTGACAGATACGCAGTATTTT; CDR3aa: CAWAWDEQGLTDTQYF
j_gene: TRBJ1-6; v_gene: TRBV27; abundance: few; d_gene: -; CDR3nt: TGTGCCAGCAGTTTCCAGAGGGACTCACCCCTCCACTTT; CDR3aa: CASSFQRDSPLHF
j_gene: TRBJ1-2; v_gene: TRBV5-8; abundance: many; d_gene: TRBD1; CDR3nt: TGTGCCAGCAGCTTGCTCCCGGGACAGGTGTCCTCAAACTATGGCTACACCTTC; CDR3aa: CASSLLPGQVSSNYGYTF
j_gene: TRBJ2-1; v_gene: TRBV7-9; abundance: many; d_gene: TRBD2; CDR3nt: TGTGCCAGCAGCTTAGCCCTTAGGAGCGGGACCTACAATGAGCAGTTCTTC; CDR3aa: CASSLALRSGTYNEQFF
j_gene: TRBJ2-5; v_gene: TRBV5-1; abundance: few; d_gene: TRBD1; CDR3nt: TGCGCCAGCAGCATGCGCCCGGGACAGGGTGAAGAGACCCAGTACTTC; CDR3aa: CASSMRPGQGEETQYF
j_gene: TRBJ2-7; v_gene: TRBV19; abundance: -; d_gene: TRBD1; CDR3nt: TGTGCCAGTAGTGGGTTAACTCCGGGACAGGGAGGCTCCTACGAGCAGTACTTC; CDR3aa: CASSGLTPGQGGSYEQYF
j_gene: TRBJ1-2; v_gene: TRBV7-9; abundance: few; d_gene: -; CDR3nt: TGTGCCAGCAGCTTAGACAGCTATAACTATGGCTACACCTTC; CDR3aa: CASSLDSYNYGYTF